This T cell receptor beta chain was captured by sequencing in a study of blood T cell repertoires in COVID-19. Overall study: Acute-phase and convalescent COVID-19 samples originated in the United States, Italy and Spain. Sources were T cells, B-cell-depleted T cells, or PBMCs; the material itself was cDNA or gDNA.

From germline, CDR1 is SNHLY and CDR2 FYNNEI. This CDR3 is 14 amino acids long. Trimming took off 2 bases at V and 8 bases at J, with 13 bases between the two ends. Libraries were prepared by immunoSEQ multiplex PCR; TCRdb keeps only in-frame clonotypes and omits some of them. The sample lists roughly 150,000 clones, roughly 84% occurring once. Which cohort a participant joined came from the clinical history participants gave. The TCR was taken from a man in his fifties or sixties who had recovered from COVID-19. The sequencing sample was made of PBMCs or T cells enriched from blood (not recorded which). The J gene is TRBJ2-4, the V gene TRBV2; D gene uncertain. The CDR3 coding sequence is TGTGCCAGCAGTGAACTTTTGAAAGGAGACATTCAGTACTTC. Translation: CASSELLKGDIQYF.